The rows below give T cell receptor beta chains drawn from one sample of a study of T cells in Graves' hyperthyroidism and ophthalmopathy. Each CDR3 protein gets one entry after TCRdb re-called the multiplex PCR reads with MiXCR. The sample lists about 290,000 distinct CDR3 sequences, approximately 18% occurring once. The source material was blood. These receptors came from a man in his fifties or sixties with Graves' ophthalmopathy. CDR3s include the opening cysteine and the closing phenylalanine or tryptophan. A D gene is named only where the DNA matches it firmly. Where a row states a size, it is once, few, many or the class of an expanded clone; other rows omit it.

once	-	TRBV6-1	TRBJ1-2	TGTGCCAGCAGTGAAGATGGCACCCTTCCTAACTATGGCTACACCTTC	CASSEDGTLPNYGYTF
many	-	TRBV28	TRBJ2-7	TGTGCCAGCAGTTTCGGGGGGCGCGAGCAGTACTTC	CASSFGGREQYF
-	-	TRBV6-5	TRBJ2-2	TGTGCCAGCAGTTACTCGAGGTCAGCGGCGCTGTTTTTT	CASSYSRSAALFF
many	TRBD1	TRBV7-8	TRBJ2-2	TGTGCCAGCAGCTTAGCGGCAGGGGGCAACACCGGGGAGCTGTTTTTT	CASSLAAGGNTGELFF
many	-	TRBV6-1	TRBJ1-1	TGTGCCAGTACGGAGGGCAGCCTAGACACTGAAGCTTTCTTT	CASTEGSLDTEAFF
many	-	TRBV7-3	TRBJ2-2	TGTGCCAGCAGCTCGACGGTGGCGGGTACCGGGGAGCTGTTTTTT	CASSSTVAGTGELFF
few	TRBD1	TRBV4-1	TRBJ1-4	TGCGCCAGCAGCCAAGGGGACAGGGAGACTAATGAAAAACTGTTTTTT	CASSQGDRETNEKLFF
many	TRBD1	TRBV18	TRBJ2-1	TGTGCCAGCTCAACGGCCGGGACAGGGGATGAGCAGTTCTTC	CASSTAGTGDEQFF
many	-	TRBV7-2	TRBJ2-1	TGTGCCAGCAGCTTGCGGACCCCCACAGGGATCGGGAACAATGAGCAGTTCTTC	CASSLRTPTGIGNNEQFF
many	TRBD2	TRBV28	TRBJ2-5	TGTGCCAGCAGTTTATTCTCGGTAGCGGGAGGGCACGAGACCCAGTACTTC	CASSLFSVAGGHETQYF
many	-	TRBV6-5	TRBJ2-5	TGTGCCAGCAGTTACACAGCTAAAGAGACCCAGTACTTC	CASSYTAKETQYF
many	-	TRBV20-1	TRBJ2-3	TGCAGTGCTAGAGATCTACTCCGGTTAGATACGCAGTATTTT	CSARDLLRLDTQYF
many	-	TRBV20-1	TRBJ2-7	TGCAGTGCTAGAGATACGGCAGGGCTGAACGAGCAGTACTTC	CSARDTAGLNEQYF
many	TRBD1	TRBV12-3/TRBV12-4	TRBJ1-2	TGTGCCAGCAGTTTAGGGAGGGGGCTTGGCTACACCTTC	CASSLGRGLGYTF
-	-	TRBV5-1	TRBJ2-5	TGCGCCAGCAGCCTCGGAGGGTACCAAGAGACCCAGTACTTC	CASSLGGYQETQYF
-	TRBD1	TRBV5-1	TRBJ2-5	TGCGCCAGCAGCTGGACCGGGACAGTCCAAGAGACCCAGTACTTC	CASSWTGTVQETQYF
many	TRBD2	TRBV13	TRBJ2-3	TGTGCCAGCAGCCCAGGGGGTAGCGGGAGGAGCACAGATACGCAGTATTTT	CASSPGGSGRSTDTQYF
-	-	TRBV6-2/TRBV6-3	TRBJ1-1	TGTGCCAGCAGCCAGACACAAAACACTGAAGCTTTCTTT	CASSQTQNTEAFF
many	TRBD2	TRBV7-9	TRBJ2-2	TGTGCCAGCATCTATAGCGGGGGCAGAACCGGGGAGCTGTTTTTT	CASIYSGGRTGELFF
-	TRBD2	TRBV7-2	TRBJ2-3	TGTGCCAGCAAGGGGACTAGCGGGAGCCCGGATACGCAGTATTTT	CASKGTSGSPDTQYF
many	TRBD1	TRBV7-2	TRBJ2-2	TGTGCCAGCAGCTTCGCAGGGGGTATTCCCGGGGAGCTGTTTTTT	CASSFAGGIPGELFF
many	-	TRBV28	TRBJ1-2	TGTGCTTCGGGGGGCCCTAGAGGCTACACCTTC	CASGGPRGYTF
-	TRBD2	TRBV20-1	TRBJ2-1	TGCAGTGCTAGAGTGGCTAGCGGGAGCTCCTACAATGAGCAGTTCTTC	CSARVASGSSYNEQFF
-	TRBD2	TRBV14	TRBJ2-7	TGTGCCAGCAGCTCCCGGGACTACCTACGGGAGCAGTACTTC	CASSSRDYLREQYF
many	-	TRBV12-3/TRBV12-4	TRBJ2-7	TGTGCCAGCAGGGTCACAGTCCGGGGGTCCTACGAGCAGTACTTC	CASRVTVRGSYEQYF
-	TRBD2	TRBV5-5	TRBJ2-3	TGTGCCAGCAGCCGGACTAGCGGGACGGTGCAGTATTTT	CASSRTSGTVQYF
-	TRBD2	TRBV4-1	TRBJ2-1	TGCGCCAGCAGCCAACTAGCGGGAGACCCTGAGCAGTTCTTC	CASSQLAGDPEQFF
many	-	TRBV3-1	TRBJ1-5	TGTGCCAGCAGCCAAGGACGGGATCAGCCCCAGCATTTT	CASSQGRDQPQHF
-	-	TRBV11-3	TRBJ1-1	TGTGCCAGCAGCTTCCCCGGGACTGAAGCTTTCTTT	CASSFPGTEAFF
few	-	TRBV5-1	TRBJ1-3	TGCGCCAGCAGCTTACAGGGCCCTCTCTCTGGAAACACCATATATTTT	CASSLQGPLSGNTIYF
-	TRBD2	TRBV29-1	TRBJ2-1	TGCAGCACTGGGACTAGCGGGAACCCCAGGGGTGAGCAGTTCTTC	CSTGTSGNPRGEQFF
-	TRBD2	TRBV6-5	TRBJ2-7	TGTGCCAGCAGTTACCGCGGCGGGAGATCTCACGAGCAGTACTTC	CASSYRGGRSHEQYF
-	TRBD2	TRBV28	TRBJ2-7	TGTGCCAGCAGCCGTGGACTAGCGGGAGCCGGCCGGCCTAGACGCTACGAGCAGTACTTC	CASSRGLAGAGRPRRYEQYF
-	-	TRBV24-1	TRBJ2-3	TGTGCCACCAGTGCGGTAGCGCAAGCAGATACGCAGTATTTT	CATSAVAQADTQYF
-	TRBD1	TRBV20-1	TRBJ1-1	TGCAGTGCTAGAGGGTGGCTGGACAGGGGGCAGGCGAACACTGAAGCTTTCTTT	CSARGWLDRGQANTEAFF
many	-	TRBV5-1	TRBJ2-1	TGCGCCAGCAGCTTCCCATCCAATGAGCAGTTCTTC	CASSFPSNEQFF